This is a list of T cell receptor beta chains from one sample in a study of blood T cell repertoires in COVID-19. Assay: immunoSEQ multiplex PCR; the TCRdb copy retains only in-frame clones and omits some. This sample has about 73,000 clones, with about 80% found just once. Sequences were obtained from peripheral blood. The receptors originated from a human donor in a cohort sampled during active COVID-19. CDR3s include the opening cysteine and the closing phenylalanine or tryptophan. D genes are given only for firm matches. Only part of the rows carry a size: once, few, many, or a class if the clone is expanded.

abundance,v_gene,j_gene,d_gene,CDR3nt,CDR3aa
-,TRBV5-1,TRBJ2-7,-,TGCGCCAGCAGCTTGGCGGACAGAGACTACGAGCAGTACTTC,CASSLADRDYEQYF
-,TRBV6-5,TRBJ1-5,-,TGTGCCAGCAGTTACTCAGGGGTTCAGCCCCAGCATTTT,CASSYSGVQPQHF
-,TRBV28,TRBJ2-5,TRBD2,TGTGCCAGCAGTCCGGGGGGGAGGCGCGCTGGGGAGACCCAGTACTTC,CASSPGGRRAGETQYF
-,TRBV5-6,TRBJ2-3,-,TGTGCCAGCAGCTTGACCCTGCTAGGCACAGATACGCAGTATTTT,CASSLTLLGTDTQYF
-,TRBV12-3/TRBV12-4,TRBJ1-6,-,TGTGCCAGCAGTTTGTTACAGGAATCACCCCTCCACTTT,CASSLLQESPLHF
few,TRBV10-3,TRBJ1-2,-,TGTGCCATCAGCCCCTCAGGGGAGGGGCTTGGCTACACCTTC,CAISPSGEGLGYTF
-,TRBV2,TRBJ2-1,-,TGTGCCAGCAGTGAAGCGGGTAGCGGACTCTTCGAGGAGCAGTTCTTC,CASSEAGSGLFEEQFF
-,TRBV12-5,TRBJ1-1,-,TGTGCTAGTGGTTGGGACTGGTTT,CASGWDWF
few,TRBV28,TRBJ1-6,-,TGTGCCAGCACCTCCGGGGGAGATAATTCACCCCTCCACTTT,CASTSGGDNSPLHF
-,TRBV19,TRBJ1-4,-,TGTGCCAGTAGTCTTCAGGGCTTTAATGAAAAACTGTTTTTT,CASSLQGFNEKLFF
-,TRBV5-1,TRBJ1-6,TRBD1,TGCGCCAGCAGCTTGGGACAGGGAGAGGGGTCACCCCTCCACTTT,CASSLGQGEGSPLHF
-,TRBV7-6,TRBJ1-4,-,TGTGCCAGCAGCTTAGGTGGCAGAAGTAATGAAAAACTGTTTTTT,CASSLGGRSNEKLFF
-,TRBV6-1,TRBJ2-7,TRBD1,TGTGCCAGCACTCAGAGAGGGCGCAGGGGGGAGCAGTACTTC,CASTQRGRRGEQYF
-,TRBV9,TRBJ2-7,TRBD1,TGTGCCAGCAGCGTGGGGGACAGGGGAACGGGCGAGCAGTACTTC,CASSVGDRGTGEQYF
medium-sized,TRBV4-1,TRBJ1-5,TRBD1,TGCGCCAGCAGCCCAAACCTACAGGGGATTCGCAGCAATCAGCCCCAGCATTTT,CASSPNLQGIRSNQPQHF
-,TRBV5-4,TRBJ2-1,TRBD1,TGTGCCAGCAGCCGGACTGGGGACAGGGGGAATGAGCAGTTCTTC,CASSRTGDRGNEQFF
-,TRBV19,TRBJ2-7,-,TGTGCCAGTAGTATAAACTTCCTGTACGAGCAGTACTTC,CASSINFLYEQYF